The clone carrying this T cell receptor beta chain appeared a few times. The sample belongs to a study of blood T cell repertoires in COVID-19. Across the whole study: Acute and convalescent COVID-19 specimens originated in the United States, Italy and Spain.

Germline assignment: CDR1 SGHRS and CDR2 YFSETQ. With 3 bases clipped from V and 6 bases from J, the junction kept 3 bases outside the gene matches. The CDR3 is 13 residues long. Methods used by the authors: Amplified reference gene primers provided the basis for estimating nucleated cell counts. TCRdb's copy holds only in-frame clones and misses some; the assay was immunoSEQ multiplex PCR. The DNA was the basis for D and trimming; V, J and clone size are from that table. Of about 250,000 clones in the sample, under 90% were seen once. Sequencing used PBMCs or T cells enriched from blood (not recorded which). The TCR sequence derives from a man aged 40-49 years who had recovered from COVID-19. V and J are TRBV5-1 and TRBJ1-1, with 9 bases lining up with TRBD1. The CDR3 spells CASSSDRGAEAFF. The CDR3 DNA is TGCGCCAGCAGCTCGGACAGGGGTGCTGAAGCTTTCTTT.